The 19 T cell receptor beta chains below come from one sample, sequenced in a study of T cell responses to AZD1222 COVID-19 vaccine. The table came from immunoSEQ multiplex PCR; TCRdb's copy has only in-frame clones and leaves some out. In the table there are tens of thousands of clones, roughly 85% of which are singletons. The sequenced sample was peripheral blood, obtained on day 0 of AZD1222 vaccination. The receptors stem from an adult in good health.

The sample holds one count of this clone. This rearrangement joins TRBV7-9 to TRBJ1-1; D may be TRBD1 (5 bases). Trimming took off 10 bases at V and 6 bases at J, with 12 bases between the two ends. Germline-derived CDR1 and CDR2 are SEHNR and FQNEAQ (reference sequence). There are 11 residues in the CDR3. CDR3 loop: CATGSRAEAFF. DNA of the CDR3: TGTGCCACCGGGTCCAGGGCTGAAGCTTTCTTT.

The V call is TRBV19, the J call TRBJ2-1; D may correspond to TRBD1 or TRBD2 (5 bases each). The CDR3 totals 16 residues. The V end was cut by 5 bases, the J end by 4 bases, with 18 bases between. CDR1 is LNHDA and CDR2 is SQIVND in the germline V gene (reference sequence). The CDR3 DNA reads as TGTGCCAGTAGTCACGCCGAGGGGTGGCTTTACAATGAGCAGTTCTTC. Amino acids: CASSHAEGWLYNEQFF.

This chain joins TRBV11-2 and TRBJ1-3; the D is unclear. This CDR3 comprises 11 residues. V was cut by 1 base and J by 8 bases, with 3 bases left in between. The germline gives CDR1 SGHAT, CDR2 FQNNGV. CDR3 nucleotides: TGTGCCAGCAGCTTAGCGGACACCATATATTTT. This sequence encodes CASSLADTIYF.

The chain joins TRBV7-9 to TRBJ1-6, with D possibly matching TRBD1 (6 bases). Trimming left V 5 bases short and J 5 bases short, with 10 bases between. In germline, CDR1 is SEHNR, CDR2 FQNEAQ (reference sequence). CDR3 length: 14 residues. As DNA, the CDR3 is TGTGCCAGCAGCCCCGGGACAAATAATTCACCCCTCCACTTT. Amino acid sequence: CASSPGTNNSPLHF. Full variable domain (remainder filled in from reference TRBV7-9 and TRBJ1-6): DTGVSQNPRHKITKRGQNVTFRCDPISEHNRLYWYRQTLGQGPEFLTYFQNEAQLEKSRLLSDRFSAERPKGSFSTLEIQRTEQGDSAMYLCASSPGTNNSPLHFGNGTRLTVT.

This clone was seen once. The J gene is TRBJ1-6, the V gene TRBV27, with D hard to call. V was shortened by 0 bases and J by 0 bases, with 9 bases between the two germline ends. This CDR3 has 17 amino acids. The V gene's germline CDR1 is MNHEY and CDR2 SMNVEV (reference sequence). The chain's CDR3 is CASSLSPRLSYNSPLHF. DNA of the CDR3: TGTGCCAGCAGTTTATCTCCCAGACTCTCCTATAATTCACCCCTCCACTTT.

The gene calls are TRBV19 and TRBJ1-5; tentatively, D is TRBD1 (6 bases). CDR1 and CDR2 (germline): LNHDA, SQIVND (reference sequence). The CDR3 spans 14 residues. V was pared by 3 bases and J by 3 bases, with 9 bases between. CDR3 loop: CASSMGHANQPQHF. The CDR3 nucleotides read TGTGCCAGTAGTATGGGACACGCCAATCAGCCCCAGCATTTT.

The rearrangement joins TRBV5-1 to TRBJ2-7, with a possible D match to TRBD1 (5 bases). CDR3 size: 14 residues. Germline CDR1 is SGHRS and CDR2 is YFSETQ. V was trimmed by 2 bases and J by 2 bases, leaving 11 bases between them. CDR3 residues: CASSFRQGPYEQYF. The CDR3 coding sequence is TGCGCCAGCAGCTTTCGCCAGGGTCCCTACGAGCAGTACTTC.

V usage is TRBV19 and J usage is TRBJ1-2, with D maybe TRBD1 (5 bases). Germline assignment: CDR1 LNHDA and CDR2 SQIVND (reference sequence). This CDR3 spans 12 amino acids. Trimming took off 9 bases at V and 6 bases at J, with 14 bases between the two ends. DNA for the CDR3: TGTGCCAGCCACACGCGGGGGAATGGCTACACCTTC. It codes for CASHTRGNGYTF.

The chain couples TRBV4-2 to TRBJ2-1, with TRBD2 matching 8 bases. V was pared by 0 bases and J by 6 bases, with 7 bases of the junction left unmatched. The CDR3 is made up of 16 amino acids. Germline V lookup: CDR1 LGHNA, CDR2 YNFKEQ. The CDR3 region is CASSQDVAGGGNEQFF. CDR3 bases: TGTGCCAGCAGCCAAGATGTGGCGGGGGGCGGCAATGAGCAGTTCTTC.

In this sample, this clone turned up once. The chain combines TRBV24-1 with TRBJ2-3; 7 nucleotides agree with TRBD2. Germline CDR1 reads KGHDR; CDR2 reads SFDVKD. The CDR3 covers 15 residues. The V segment lost 5 bases and the J segment 2 bases; nucleotides outside the gene matches: 6. This chain's CDR3 is CATSGTSGTTDTQYF. For the CDR3, the DNA is TGTGCCACCAGTGGGACCAGCGGGACCACAGATACGCAGTATTTT.

The chain recombines TRBV23-1 with TRBJ2-7, with a tentative D call TRBD1 (6 bases). TRBV23-1 is known as an ORF, though its function is uncertain. This CDR3 has 14 residues. Trimming pared 3 bases from V and 7 bases from J, leaving 16 bases between. The CDR3 sequence is CASSHRPQQGEQYF. The CDR3 region has the DNA TGCGCCAGCAGTCATCGGCCCCAACAGGGAGAGCAGTACTTC.

The V gene is TRBV4-3, the J gene TRBJ2-7, with D hard to call. There are 14 residues in the CDR3. The germline gives CDR1 LGHNA, CDR2 YSLEER. The V end was cut by 0 bases, the J end by 0 bases, with 6 bases between. Written as DNA, the CDR3 is TGCGCCAGCAGCCAAGAAGGCAGCTCCTACGAGCAGTACTTC. It yields the protein CASSQEGSSYEQYF.

The rearrangement uses TRBV7-2 and TRBJ2-2; 9 bases fit TRBD1. This CDR3 region has 17 residues. J was trimmed by 3 bases and V by 4 bases; bases with no gene match: 9. CDR1 SGHTA and CDR2 FQGNSA come from the germline V gene. CDR3 nucleotide sequence: TGTGCCAGCAGCTACCGGGACAGGGTAAGGCACACCGGGGAGCTGTTTTTT. It codes for CASSYRDRVRHTGELFF.

The chain combines TRBV5-8 with TRBJ2-1, with 8 bases identical to TRBD2. CDR1 is SGHTS, CDR2 YDEGEE, per germline. The CDR3 is 17 residues long. J lost 3 bases, V lost 1 base, and 9 bases had no gene match. The CDR3 nucleotides read TGTGCCAGCAGCTTGATAACGGGGGGGTCCCGCTACAATGAGCAGTTCTTC. It specifies CASSLITGGSRYNEQFF. Filled out from reference TRBV5-8 and TRBJ2-1, the complete variable domain reads EAGVTQSPTHLIKTRGQQATLRCSPISGHTSVYWYQQALGLGLQFLLWYDEGEERNRGNFPPRFSGRQFPNYSSELNVNALELEDSALYLCASSLITGGSRYNEQFFGPGTRLTVL.

The V call is TRBV7-2, the J call TRBJ2-2; no firm D call. The CDR3 length is 14 residues. V lost 0 bases and J 7 bases, leaving 9 bases between the germline ends. The germline V gene encodes CDR1 SGHTA and CDR2 FQGNSA. The CDR3 sequence is CASSLARFNGELFF. DNA for the CDR3: TGTGCCAGCAGCTTAGCCAGGTTTAACGGGGAGCTGTTTTTT.

The chain carries TRBV7-9 and TRBJ1-2; D uncertain. The V end was cut by 5 bases, the J end by 4 bases, with 8 bases between. The CDR3 extends over 12 amino acids. Germline CDR1 and CDR2: SEHNR and FQNEAQ (reference sequence). CDR3 in DNA: TGTGCCAGCAGCGGGCTAGGCTATGGCTACACCTTC. As protein: CASSGLGYGYTF.

This chain connects TRBV10-1 to TRBJ2-7; a weak D match, TRBD2 (6 bases). This CDR3 is 15 amino acids long. Between the trimmed V and J ends, which lost 0 bases and 6 bases, there was a span of 15 bases. CDR1 and CDR2 (germline): WNHNN, SYGVQD (reference sequence). CDR3 in amino acids: CASSESVEVSGEQYF. The CDR3 DNA reads as TGCGCCAGCAGTGAGTCGGTGGAAGTTAGCGGCGAGCAGTACTTC.

J is TRBJ2-7 and V is TRBV7-2; 8 positions match TRBD2. The CDR3 contains 19 residues. Germline V gives CDR1 SGHTA, CDR2 FQGNSA. V dropped 3 bases and J dropped 2; count of bases not matched to a gene: 18. The CDR3 region has the DNA TGTGCCAGCAGCTTGGTAGTGGCGGCGGGGGGCGCGGGGGCCTACGAGCAGTACTTC. It encodes CASSLVVAAGGAGAYEQYF.

This clone occurred once. Within the sample, other DNA sequences also encode this same CDR3. The chain recombines TRBV3-1 (or the pseudogene TRBV3-2) with TRBJ2-1; no firm D call. Trimming removed 0 bases at V and 4 bases at J, with 4 bases between. This CDR3 comprises 13 residues. CDR1 LGHDT and CDR2 YNNKEL come from the germline V gene (reference sequence). The CDR3: CASSQDRYNEQFF. CDR3 DNA: TGTGCCAGCAGCCAAGATCGTTACAATGAGCAGTTCTTC.